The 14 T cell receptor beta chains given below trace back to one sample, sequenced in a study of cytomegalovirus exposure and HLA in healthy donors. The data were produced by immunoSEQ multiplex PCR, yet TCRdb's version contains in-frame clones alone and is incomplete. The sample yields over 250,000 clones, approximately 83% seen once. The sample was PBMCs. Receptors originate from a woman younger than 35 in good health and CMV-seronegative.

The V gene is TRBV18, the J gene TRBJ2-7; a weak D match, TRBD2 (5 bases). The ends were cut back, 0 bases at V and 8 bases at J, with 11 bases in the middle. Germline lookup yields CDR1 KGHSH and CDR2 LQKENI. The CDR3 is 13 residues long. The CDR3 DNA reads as TGTGCCAGCTCACCACCGGAGGAGCGCCAGCAGTACTTC. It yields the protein CASSPPEERQQYF.

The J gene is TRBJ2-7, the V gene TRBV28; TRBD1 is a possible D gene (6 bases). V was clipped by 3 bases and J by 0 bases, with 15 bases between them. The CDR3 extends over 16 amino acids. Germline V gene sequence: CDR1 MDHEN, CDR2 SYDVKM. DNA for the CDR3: TGTGCCAGCAGTTTCCCCCGGGACACCGCCTCCTACGAGCAGTACTTC. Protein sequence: CASSFPRDTASYEQYF. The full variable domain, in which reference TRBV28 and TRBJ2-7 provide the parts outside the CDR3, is DVKVTQSSRYLVKRTGEKVFLECVQDMDHENMFWYRQDPGLGLRLIYFSYDVKMKEKGDIPEGYSVSREKKERFSLILESASTNQTSMYLCASSFPRDTASYEQYFGPGTRLTVT.

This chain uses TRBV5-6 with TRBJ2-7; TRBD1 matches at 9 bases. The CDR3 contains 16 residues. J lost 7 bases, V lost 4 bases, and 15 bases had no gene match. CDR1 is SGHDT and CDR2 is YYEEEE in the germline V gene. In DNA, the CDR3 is TGTGCCAGCAGCCGATCGCGGGGACAGGGATATTGGGAGCAGTACTTC. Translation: CASSRSRGQGYWEQYF.

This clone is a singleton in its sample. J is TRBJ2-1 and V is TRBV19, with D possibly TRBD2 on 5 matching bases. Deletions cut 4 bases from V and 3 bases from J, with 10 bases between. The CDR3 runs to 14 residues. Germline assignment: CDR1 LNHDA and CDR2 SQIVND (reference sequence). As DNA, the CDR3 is TGTGCCAGTAGTAACTTGGACTTCTACAATGAGCAGTTCTTC. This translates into CASSNLDFYNEQFF. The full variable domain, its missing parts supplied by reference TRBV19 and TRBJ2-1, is DGGITQSPKYLFRKEGQNVTLSCEQNLNHDAMYWYRQDPGQGLRLIYYSQIVNDFQKGDIAEGYSVSREKKESFPLTVTSAQKNPTAFYLCASSNLDFYNEQFFGPGTRLTVL.

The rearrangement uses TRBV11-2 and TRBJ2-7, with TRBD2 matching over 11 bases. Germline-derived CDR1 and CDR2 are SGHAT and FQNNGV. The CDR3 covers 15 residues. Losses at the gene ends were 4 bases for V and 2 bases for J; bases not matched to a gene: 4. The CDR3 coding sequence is TGTGCCAGCAGCTCGGGACTAGCGGTTACCTACGAGCAGTACTTC. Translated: CASSSGLAVTYEQYF. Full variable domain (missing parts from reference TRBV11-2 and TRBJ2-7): EAGVAQSPRYKIIEKRQSVAFWCNPISGHATLYWYQQILGQGPKLLIQFQNNGVVDDSQLPKDRFSAERLKGVDSTLKIQPAKLEDSAVYLCASSSGLAVTYEQYFGPGTRLTVT.

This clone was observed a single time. CDR3 sequence reads: CASSQVGPTNTEAFF. DNA of the CDR3: TGCGCCAGCAGCCAAGTTGGCCCCACGAACACTGAAGCTTTCTTT. V usage is TRBV4-1 and J usage is TRBJ1-1; the D is unclear. Per the germline V gene, CDR1 is MGHRA and CDR2 is YSYEKL. V gave up 1 base and J gave up 1 base, with 10 bases separating them. The CDR3 totals 15 residues.

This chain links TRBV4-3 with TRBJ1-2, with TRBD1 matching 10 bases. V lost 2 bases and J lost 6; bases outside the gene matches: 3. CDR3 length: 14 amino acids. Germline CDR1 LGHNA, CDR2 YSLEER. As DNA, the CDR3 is TGCGCCAGCAGCCAATACGGGACAGGGGATGGCTACACCTTC. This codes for CASSQYGTGDGYTF.

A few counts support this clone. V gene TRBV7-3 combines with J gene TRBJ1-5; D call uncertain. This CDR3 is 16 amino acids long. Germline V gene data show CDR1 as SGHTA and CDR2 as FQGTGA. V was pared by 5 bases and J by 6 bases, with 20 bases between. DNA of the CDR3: TGTGCCAGCAGCCCCCCATGGAGTGCCCCCGTTCAGCCCCAGCATTTT. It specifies CASSPPWSAPVQPQHF. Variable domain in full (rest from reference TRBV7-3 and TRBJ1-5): GAGVSQTPSNKVTEKGKYVELRCDPISGHTALYWYRQSLGQGPEFLIYFQGTGAADDSGLPNDRFFAVRPEGSVSTLKIQRTERGDSAVYLCASSPPWSAPVQPQHFGDGTRLSIL.

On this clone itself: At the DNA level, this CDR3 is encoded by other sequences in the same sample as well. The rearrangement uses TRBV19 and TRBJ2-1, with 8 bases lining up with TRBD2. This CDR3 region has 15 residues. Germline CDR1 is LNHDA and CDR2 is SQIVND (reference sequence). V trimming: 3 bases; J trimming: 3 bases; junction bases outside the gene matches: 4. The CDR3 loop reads CASSIASGSYNEQFF. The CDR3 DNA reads TGTGCCAGTAGTATCGCGAGCGGGAGCTACAATGAGCAGTTCTTC.

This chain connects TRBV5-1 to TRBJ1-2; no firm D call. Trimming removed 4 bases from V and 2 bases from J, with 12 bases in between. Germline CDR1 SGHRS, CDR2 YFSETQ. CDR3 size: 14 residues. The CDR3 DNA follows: TGCGCCAGCAGCCTGACTGGCCGGAACTATGGCTACACCTTC. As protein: CASSLTGRNYGYTF. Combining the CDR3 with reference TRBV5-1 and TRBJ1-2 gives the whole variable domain KAGVTQTPRYLIKTRGQQVTLSCSPISGHRSVSWYQQTPGQGLQFLFEYFSETQRNKGNFPGRFSGRQFSNSRSEMNVSTLELGDSALYLCASSLTGRNYGYTFGSGTRLTVV.

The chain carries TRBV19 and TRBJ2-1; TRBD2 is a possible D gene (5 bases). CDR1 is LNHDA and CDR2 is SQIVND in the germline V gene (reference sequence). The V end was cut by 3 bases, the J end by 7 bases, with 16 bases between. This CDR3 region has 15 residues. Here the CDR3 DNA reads TGTGCCAGTAGTATGCTCCCGGGGAAGGAGAATGAGCAGTTCTTC. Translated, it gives CASSMLPGKENEQFF. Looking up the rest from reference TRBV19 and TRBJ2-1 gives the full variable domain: DGGITQSPKYLFRKEGQNVTLSCEQNLNHDAMYWYRQDPGQGLRLIYYSQIVNDFQKGDIAEGYSVSREKKESFPLTVTSAQKNPTAFYLCASSMLPGKENEQFFGPGTRLTVL.

In DNA form, the CDR3 reads TGCGCCAGCAGCTTGGGGGCTGCAGATACGCAGTATTTT. Its protein product is CASSLGAADTQYF. The rearrangement joins TRBV5-1 to TRBJ2-3; unclear D gene. The germline V gene has CDR1 SGHRS and CDR2 YFSETQ. Trimming pared 0 bases from V and 4 bases from J, leaving 6 bases between. The CDR3 is made up of 13 amino acids.

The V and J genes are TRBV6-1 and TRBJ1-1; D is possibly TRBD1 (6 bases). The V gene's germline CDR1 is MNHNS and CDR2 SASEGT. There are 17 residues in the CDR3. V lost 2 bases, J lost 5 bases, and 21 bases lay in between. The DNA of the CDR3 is TGTGCCAGCAGTGAACAGGGGATCGGGGCCGCAAGTACTGAAGCTTTCTTT. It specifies CASSEQGIGAASTEAFF.

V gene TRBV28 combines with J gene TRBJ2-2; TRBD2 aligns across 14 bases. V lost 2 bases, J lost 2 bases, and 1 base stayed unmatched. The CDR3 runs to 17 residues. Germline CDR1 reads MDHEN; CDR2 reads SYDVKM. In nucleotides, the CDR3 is TGTGCCAGCAGTTTAGGACTAGCGGGGGGAAACACCGGGGAGCTGTTTTTT. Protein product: CASSLGLAGGNTGELFF.